This TCR beta chain emerged from a study of beta chain features in type 1 diabetes. Study-wide points: A moderate, significant TCRB CDR3 shortening appeared in type 1 diabetes across four CD4+ subsets. There were fewer insertions and more deletions at the VDJ junctions of type 1 diabetes patients.

The sequenced template was cDNA made from the entire isolated RNA. Generated by immunoSEQ multiplex PCR, the TCRdb table keeps only in-frame clones and is missing some. The sample includes 310,000 or so clones, about a tenth of them seen just once. The CDR3 consists of 17 residues. From germline, CDR1 is SGHAT and CDR2 FQNNGV. Trimming removed 5 bases from V and 2 bases from J, with 20 bases in between. In the case of this clone: Its specificity is unknown.

What was sequenced was central memory CD4+ T cells from blood. The gene calls are TRBV11-2 and TRBJ2-3; D is possibly TRBD1 or TRBD2 (5 bases each). This clonotype was obtained from a man aged 25 to 40 with type 1 diabetes. The CDR3 protein is CASSAGFRGRITDTQYF. The DNA for the CDR3 is TGTGCCAGCAGCGCAGGTTTCCGGGGCCGAATCACAGATACGCAGTATTTT.